Listed below are T cell receptor beta chains from one sample, sequenced in a study of blood T cell repertoires in COVID-19. Method: immunoSEQ multiplex PCR; TCRdb's copy keeps in-frame clones and lacks some. In the table there are about 200,000 clones, around 88% of which are singletons. Sequencing was performed on peripheral blood. The source is a man between 18 and 29 years old with active or convalescent COVID-19. The CDR3 runs from the conserved cysteine through the conserved F or W. Fields, in order: V gene, J gene, clone size, D gene, CDR3 protein, CDR3 DNA. The D gene is left open where the match is weak. Size is omitted from some rows. Given values are once, few, many or a class for expanded clones.

TRBV6-5	TRBJ2-7	NA	TRBD2	CASSWTGTSVYEQYF	TGTGCCAGCAGTTGGACCGGGACTAGCGTTTACGAGCAGTACTTC
TRBV6-5	TRBJ1-5	once	NA	CASSRGPLLPQHF	TGTGCCAGCAGTAGGGGTCCCCTCCTTCCCCAGCATTTT
TRBV7-6	TRBJ2-7	NA	TRBD2	CASSLASGGTYEQYF	TGTGCCAGCAGCTTAGCGAGCGGGGGAACCTACGAGCAGTACTTC
TRBV7-2	TRBJ1-5	NA	TRBD1	CASTLDRGNQPQHF	TGTGCCAGCACCCTCGACAGGGGCAATCAGCCCCAGCATTTT
TRBV27	TRBJ1-1	NA	TRBD1	CASRPGQRNTEAFF	TGTGCCAGCAGGCCGGGACAGCGGAACACTGAAGCTTTCTTT
TRBV5-6	TRBJ2-7	NA	NA	CASSTEGAKRGIEQYF	TGTGCCAGCAGCACGGAGGGGGCCAAAAGAGGCATCGAGCAGTACTTC
TRBV28	TRBJ1-1	NA	TRBD1	CASSLSITPGQGNTEAFF	TGTGCCAGCAGTTTATCCATTACCCCGGGACAGGGAAACACTGAAGCTTTCTTT
TRBV20-1	TRBJ2-3	NA	NA	CSERRADTQYF	TGCAGTGAGCGCAGGGCAGATACGCAGTATTTT
TRBV6-5	TRBJ1-2	NA	TRBD1	CASSYSNPGGNYGYTF	TGTGCCAGCAGTTACTCGAACCCAGGGGGCAACTATGGCTACACCTTC
TRBV3-1/TRBV3-2	TRBJ2-4	NA	NA	CASSQAQVAKNIQYF	TGTGCCAGCAGCCAAGCCCAGGTAGCCAAAAACATTCAGTACTTC
TRBV28	TRBJ1-4	NA	NA	CASSSMSGLNEKLFF	TGTGCCAGCAGCTCAATGTCGGGACTAAATGAAAAACTGTTTTTT
TRBV7-9	TRBJ2-1	NA	TRBD1	CASSLSGGSEQFF	TGTGCCAGCAGCTTGTCAGGGGGCAGTGAGCAGTTCTTC
TRBV6-5	TRBJ2-2	NA	TRBD1	CASRDRGRTGELFF	TGTGCCAGCCGGGACAGGGGGCGCACCGGGGAGCTGTTTTTT
TRBV3-1/TRBV3-2	TRBJ2-3	NA	TRBD1	CASSPLQGAGTTDTQYF	TGTGCCAGCAGCCCGTTACAGGGGGCGGGTACCACAGATACGCAGTATTTT
TRBV9	TRBJ2-3	NA	TRBD2	CASSPLAGEGTDTQYF	TGTGCCAGCAGCCCCTTAGCGGGAGAAGGCACAGATACGCAGTATTTT
TRBV21-1	TRBJ1-1	NA	NA	CASSASGMNTEAFF	TGTGCCAGCAGCGCTTCGGGGATGAACACTGAAGCTTTCTTT
TRBV6-5	TRBJ2-5	NA	NA	CASSTGLLGETQYF	TGTGCCAGCAGCACCGGACTTCTGGGGGAGACCCAGTACTTC
TRBV27	TRBJ1-4	few	TRBD1	CASSSRSGGWEKLFF	TGTGCCAGCAGCTCCCGTTCAGGGGGGTGGGAAAAACTGTTTTTT
TRBV9	TRBJ1-2	NA	NA	CASSVGGGDRGYTF	TGTGCCAGCAGCGTAGGGGGTGGAGACAGGGGCTACACCTTC
TRBV28	TRBJ2-7	NA	NA	CASSYGGRLTYEQYF	TGTGCCAGCAGCTACGGGGGACGGCTTACCTACGAGCAGTACTTC
TRBV3-1/TRBV3-2	TRBJ2-7	NA	TRBD2	CASSQASSGAYEQYF	TGTGCCAGCAGCCAAGCTTCTAGCGGCGCCTACGAGCAGTACTTC
TRBV27	TRBJ1-3	few	NA	CASSLSGSLSGNTIYF	TGTGCCAGCAGTTTATCCGGGAGCCTCTCTGGAAACACCATATATTTT